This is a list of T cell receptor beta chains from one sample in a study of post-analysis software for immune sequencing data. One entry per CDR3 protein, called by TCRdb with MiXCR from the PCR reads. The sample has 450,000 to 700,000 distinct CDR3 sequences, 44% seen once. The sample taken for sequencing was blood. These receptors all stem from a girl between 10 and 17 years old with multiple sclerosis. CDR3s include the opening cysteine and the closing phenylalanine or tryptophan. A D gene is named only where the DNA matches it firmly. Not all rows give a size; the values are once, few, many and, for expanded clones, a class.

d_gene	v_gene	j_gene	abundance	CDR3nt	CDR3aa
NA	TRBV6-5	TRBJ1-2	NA	TGTGCCAGCAGTTACGGACGGGGCTACACCTTC	CASSYGRGYTF
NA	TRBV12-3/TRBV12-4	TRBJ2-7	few	TGTGCCAGCAGTCGGACGACAGGATCCTACGAGCAGTACTTC	CASSRTTGSYEQYF
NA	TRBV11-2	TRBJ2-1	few	TGTGCCAGCAGCTTGTGGGTCGGGAAGTCCAATGAGCAGTTCTTC	CASSLWVGKSNEQFF
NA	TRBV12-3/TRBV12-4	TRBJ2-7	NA	TGTGCCAGCAGCCCACGATGGGAGTCCTACGAGCAGTACTTC	CASSPRWESYEQYF
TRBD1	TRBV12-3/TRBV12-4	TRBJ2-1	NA	TGTGCCAGCAGTCCAGGACAGGCTCAGAGAGGGAATGAGCAGTTCTTC	CASSPGQAQRGNEQFF
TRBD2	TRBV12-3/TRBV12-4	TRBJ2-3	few	TGTGCCAGCAGTTCCGGGACTAGCGGATTTCCAGATACGCAGTATTTT	CASSSGTSGFPDTQYF
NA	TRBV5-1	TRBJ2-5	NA	TGCGCCAGCAGCGCTGGACACACCCAAGAGACCCAGTACTTC	CASSAGHTQETQYF
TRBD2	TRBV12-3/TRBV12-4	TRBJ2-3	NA	TGTGCCAGCAGGGTGCAGTGGGGGAGCGGGAGGGAAGATACGCAGTATTTT	CASRVQWGSGREDTQYF
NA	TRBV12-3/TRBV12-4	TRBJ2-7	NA	TGTGCCAGCAGTTTTACTCTCTACAATGAGCAGTACTTC	CASSFTLYNEQYF
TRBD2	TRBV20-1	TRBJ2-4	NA	TGCAGTGCTACTAGCGGGGCAAACATTCAGTACTTC	CSATSGANIQYF
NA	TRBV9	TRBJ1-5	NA	TGTGCCAGCAGCGTAAGCGACAATCAGCCCCAGCATTTT	CASSVSDNQPQHF